This T cell receptor beta chain was obtained from a study of cytomegalovirus exposure and HLA in healthy donors. Study-wide points: Cytomegalovirus-associated TCR beta chains were listed, numbering 150 to 200.

CDR1 is SGHRS and CDR2 is YFSETQ in the germline V gene. V dropped 4 bases and J dropped 1 base, with 11 bases sitting between them. This CDR3 comprises 14 residues. This clone was found a few times. Its antigen is undetermined. The PCR ran on 60 Vbeta and 13 Jbeta primers. The assay was immunoSEQ multiplex PCR, and TCRdb's table has in-frame clones only and misses some. Of fewer than 120,000 clones in the sample, around three quarters were seen once. The sequenced material came from PBMCs. The receptor was derived from a woman aged 30 to 39 in good health and CMV-seronegative. The chain employs TRBV5-1 and TRBJ2-5, with no clear D. The CDR3 region has the DNA TGCGCCAGCAGCCAGTGGGCGTCCCAAGAGACCCAGTACTTC. The encoded protein is CASSQWASQETQYF.